The subject of this entry is one T cell receptor beta chain. This clonotype was detected once. Its target antigen remains unknown. No much larger clonotype is one base removed from it; base qualities were not supplied. One read alone is a weak basis. Measured from the cysteine to the phenylalanine, the CDR3 is 14 residues long. CDR3 DNA is the only sequence kept; it has 42 bases, read in frame from the first base. The germline V gene provides CDR1 SNHLY and CDR2 FYNNEI. Trimming removed 7 bases from V and 0 bases from J, leaving 10 bases between the germline ends. Receptor amplification or capture employed RT-PCR. Instrument on record: Illumina HiSeq 2500. TCRdb took the public reads, trimmed them with fastp at Q25, ran MiXCR for clone calling and kept in-frame beta chains. Rows are combined by CDR3 protein, so each entry shows the most common genes and DNA. This sample holds hundreds of thousands of distinct CDR3 sequences; 14% were observed only once. The ten largest clones take up less than 9% of the sample.

The data were taken from a study of response to subunit inactivated influenza vaccine (dated by TCRdb to about 2018). About the full investigation: To follow how T cells responded to a trivalent subunit inactivated influenza vaccine, the researchers relied on deep quantitative profiling of the T cell receptor repertoire. Beyond this particular receptor, the publication reports: According to the authors, only a limited number of new T cells may be recruited by each seasonal influenza vaccination.

The rearrangement joined TRBV2 to TRBJ2-1; TRBD1 is perhaps the D gene, given 5 matching bases. The sequence was obtained from a man aged 50-59 years who received an inactivated influenza vaccine. Donor details come from another sample of the same person, matched by shared clones. This material consisted of PBMCs from blood, taken less than 15 days before vaccination. The CDR3 has the sequence CASTFDSSYNEQFF. The nucleotide sequence reads as follows: TGTGCCAGCACTTTCGACAGCTCCTACAATGAGCAGTTCTTC.